This record concerns one T cell receptor (beta chain) sequence. The sample belongs to a study of radiation and T cells in renal cell carcinoma. This CDR3 has 16 amino acids. Germline trimming cut 10 bases from V and 2 bases from J; bases unmatched to any gene: 11. CDR1 and CDR2 (germline): ENHRY, SYGVKD. Assay: immunoSEQ multiplex PCR; the TCRdb copy retains only in-frame clones and omits some. The sample has roughly 21,000 clones, approximately 54% seen once. Treatment specified: treatment-naive control, cytoreductive nephrectomy. The specimen comprised tumor tissue, sampled from a patient whose treatment was nephrectomy without radiotherapy. The sequence was obtained from a human donor with renal cell carcinoma. The rearrangement links TRBV10-3 to TRBJ2-7; 13 nucleotides align to TRBD2. The CDR3 reads CASSGTSGVTTYEQYF. In nucleotides, the CDR3 is TGTGCCAGCTCCGGGACTAGCGGGGTGACAACCTACGAGCAGTACTTC.